The 5 T cell receptor beta chains below were found in one sample sequenced in a study of beta chain features in type 1 diabetes. Of the isolated RNA, all was reverse transcribed, and so the sequenced material was expressed TCRB transcripts. The data were produced by immunoSEQ multiplex PCR, yet TCRdb's version contains in-frame clones alone and is incomplete. The sample shows approximately 170,000 clones, about 9.8% of them seen only once. The sample comprised central memory CD4+ T cells from blood. All receptors derive from a woman younger than 30 in good health.

The rearrangement joins TRBV6-5 to TRBJ1-6, with 10 bases fitting TRBD1. In germline, CDR1 is MNHEY, CDR2 SVGAGI. Losses at the gene ends were 3 bases for V and 13 bases for J; bases not matched to a gene: 6. The CDR3 totals 14 residues. The CDR3 DNA follows: TGTGCCAGCAGTTATGACAGGGGGCGGGAGCCCCTCCACTTT. Protein sequence: CASSYDRGREPLHF.

This clone has a handful of counts. V gene TRBV2 combines with J gene TRBJ2-1; 13 nucleotides agree with TRBD2. The CDR3 totals 16 residues. The V gene's germline CDR1 is SNHLY and CDR2 FYNNEI. The V gene end was trimmed by 6 bases and the J gene end by 5 bases; junction bases not matched to a gene: 7. The CDR3 region has the DNA TGTGCCAGCAGCCAAGAAGGACTAGCGGGGGACAATGAGCAGTTCTTC. Translating it yields CASSQEGLAGDNEQFF. The full variable domain, completed using reference TRBV2 and TRBJ2-1, is EPEVTQTPSHQVTQMGQEVILRCVPISNHLYFYWYRQILGQKVEFLVSFYNNEISEKSEIFDDQFSVERPDGSNFTLKIRSTKLEDSAMYFCASSQEGLAGDNEQFFGPGTRLTVL.

In its sample, this clone was seen a few times. The V gene is TRBV7-9, the J gene TRBJ1-1; unclear D gene. The CDR3 is 14 amino acids. V dropped 4 bases and J dropped 1 base, with 10 bases sitting between them. CDR1 and CDR2 (germline): SEHNR, FQNEAQ (reference sequence). For the CDR3, the DNA is TGTGCCAGCAGCTCGAGGGTGGCGAACACTGAAGCTTTCTTT. It codes for CASSSRVANTEAFF.

This clone came up a few times. At one end the junction does not follow the germline gene, possibly because of a read error. This rearrangement joins TRBV7-7 to TRBJ2-3; the D gene is possibly TRBD2 (6 bases). The CDR3 is 14 residues long. The germline V gene encodes CDR1 SSHAT and CDR2 FNYEAQ (reference sequence). CDR3 amino acids: CASSPGLSTDTQYF. DNA of the CDR3: TGTGCTAGCAGCCCGGGACTCAGCACAGATACGCAGTATTTT.

This sequence joins TRBV7-3 and TRBJ1-1; a possible D gene is TRBD1 (6 bases). The CDR3 is made up of 14 amino acids. V lost 5 bases to trimming and J lost 6 bases, with 16 bases between them. The V gene's germline CDR1 is SGHTA and CDR2 FQGTGA. The CDR3 nucleotides read TGTGCCAGCAGCCCAACCAACAGACAGGCTGAAGCTTTCTTT. Amino acid sequence: CASSPTNRQAEAFF.